Below are 21 T cell receptor beta chains sequenced from a single sample in a study of blood T cell repertoires in COVID-19. Some clones are missing from TCRdb's copy, which holds only in-frame ones; the method was immunoSEQ multiplex PCR. The table includes about 50,000 clones, approximately 90% detected once. The source material was PBMCs or T cells enriched from blood (not recorded which). Receptors originate from a woman aged 45-65 years who had recovered from COVID-19.

The CDR3 region is CASSPGNEQFF. The CDR3 coding sequence is TGTGCCAGCAGTCCCGGCAATGAGCAGTTCTTC. The rearrangement joins TRBV21-1 to TRBJ2-1; the table's D call, TRBD2, was not checked against the DNA. TRBV21-1 is annotated as a pseudogene. The CDR3 totals 11 residues.

This rearrangement joins TRBV6-6 to TRBJ1-4; the match to TRBD1 covers 8 bases. The germline CDR1 and CDR2 sequences are MNHNY and SVGAGI (reference sequence). V was pared by 6 bases and J by 5 bases, with 8 bases of the junction left unmatched. This CDR3 is 15 amino acids long. As DNA, the CDR3 is TGTGCCAGCAGAGACAGGGGAGGGGTAAATGAAAAACTGTTTTTT. Translated, it gives CASRDRGGVNEKLFF.

The rearrangement links TRBV11-2 to TRBJ2-7, with a weak D call TRBD2 (5 bases). Per the germline V gene, CDR1 is SGHAT and CDR2 is FQNNGV. The V end was cut by 4 bases, the J end by 0 bases, with 19 bases between. This CDR3 is built from 17 residues. The CDR3: CASSSLSVPFSSYEQYF. CDR3 DNA sequence: TGTGCCAGCAGCTCCCTTAGCGTCCCCTTCAGCTCCTACGAGCAGTACTTC.

The J gene is TRBJ2-1, the V gene TRBV28, with D maybe TRBD1 (6 bases). This CDR3 has 12 residues. Trimming stripped 6 bases from V and 10 bases from J, with 13 bases between. Germline values: CDR1 MDHEN, CDR2 SYDVKM. As DNA, the CDR3 is TGTGCCAGCAGCCGAGGACAGAGAGAGCAGTTCTTC. The encoded protein is CASSRGQREQFF.

J is TRBJ1-4 and V is TRBV12-1. TRBV12-1 is a recognized pseudogene. CDR3 length equals 13 residues. The CDR3 spells CASWGGVGEKLFF. The CDR3 region has the DNA TGTGCCAGCTGGGGGGGTGTGGGGGAGAAACTGTTTTTT.

The rearrangement uses TRBV9 and TRBJ2-3, with TRBD2 matching over 14 bases. Looked up from germline, CDR1 is SGDLS and CDR2 is YYNGEE. The V gene end was trimmed by 0 bases and the J gene end by 1 base; junction bases not matched to a gene: 4. The CDR3 length is 18 residues. This chain's CDR3 is CASSVGLAGGLGTDTQYF. DNA for the CDR3: TGTGCCAGCAGCGTAGGACTAGCGGGAGGGCTGGGCACAGATACGCAGTATTTT.

The chain employs TRBV30 and TRBJ2-5; perhaps TRBD1 as D (6 bases). The CDR3 extends over 13 amino acids. CDR1 and CDR2 from the germline V gene are GTSNPN and SVGIG (reference sequence). Between the trimmed V and J ends, which lost 0 bases and 5 bases, there was a span of 10 bases. The CDR3 DNA reads as TGTGCCTGGAGTGTTCAGGGGCCGGAGACCCAGTACTTC. As protein: CAWSVQGPETQYF.

Only a few counts were recorded for this clone. The chain is built from TRBV28 and TRBJ1-2; the D gene is possibly TRBD1 (6 bases). This CDR3 comprises 14 residues. V gave up 5 bases and J gave up 5 bases, with 15 bases separating them. Per germline, CDR1 MDHEN and CDR2 SYDVKM. CDR3 in amino acids: CASSTYLQGYGYTF. The CDR3 DNA is TGTGCCAGCAGTACCTACCTACAGGGTTATGGCTACACCTTC.

The chain links TRBV5-1 to TRBJ1-1, with 7 bases that match TRBD1. The CDR3 totals 14 residues. Per germline, CDR1 SGHRS and CDR2 YFSETQ. With 4 bases clipped from V and 5 bases from J, the junction kept 8 bases outside the gene matches. CDR3 loop: CASSPQGQRTEAFF. The CDR3 bases are TGCGCCAGCAGCCCTCAGGGACAGCGAACTGAAGCTTTCTTT.

The sample holds one count of this clone. The chain carries TRBV18 and TRBJ2-5, with 9 nucleotides matching TRBD1. Looked up from germline, CDR1 is KGHSH and CDR2 is LQKENI. The CDR3 length is 14 residues. The junction had 5 bases not matched to a gene; V was cut back by 3 bases and J by 6 bases. This chain's CDR3 is CASSPGQGRQTQYF. As DNA, the CDR3 is TGTGCCAGCTCACCGGGACAGGGCAGACAGACCCAGTACTTC.

The rearrangement links TRBV11-2 to TRBJ2-4, with D possibly being TRBD1 (6 bases). The CDR3 sequence is 14 residues long. V dropped 5 bases and J dropped 7 bases, with 15 bases sitting between them. The germline gives CDR1 SGHAT, CDR2 FQNNGV. In nucleotides, the CDR3 is TGTGCCAGCAGCCCGGTACAGGGTTCGAACATTCAGTACTTC. Translation: CASSPVQGSNIQYF.

V usage is TRBV6-2 or TRBV6-3 and J usage is TRBJ2-1; 9 bases are shared with TRBD2. V lost 4 bases, J lost 7 bases, and 14 bases stayed unmatched. Looked up from germline, CDR1 is MNHEY and CDR2 is SVGEGT. The CDR3 sequence is 17 residues long. As DNA, the CDR3 is TGTGCCAGCAGTTCTCTCAGGGGAAGCGGGAGGTATAATGAGCAGTTCTTC. Translation gives CASSSLRGSGRYNEQFF.

The chain has TRBV3-1 (or the pseudogene TRBV3-2) and TRBJ1-2; a possible D gene is TRBD1 (6 bases). The CDR3 is 14 amino acids. CDR1 and CDR2 (germline): LGHDT, YNNKEL (reference sequence). Trimming pared 4 bases from V and 4 bases from J, leaving 13 bases between. The CDR3 loop reads CASSPQGQVYGYTF. The CDR3 region has the DNA TGTGCCAGCAGCCCCCAGGGGCAGGTCTATGGCTACACCTTC.

This chain connects TRBV6-5 to TRBJ2-3, with TRBD2 as a possible D gene (6 bases). The CDR3 length is 15 residues. The ends were cut back, 4 bases at V and 5 bases at J, with 16 bases in the middle. Germline lookup yields CDR1 MNHEY and CDR2 SVGAGI. As DNA, the CDR3 is TGTGCCAGCAGTTCCTCGGGACTGGGCGGAGATACGCAGTATTTT. Its protein is CASSSSGLGGDTQYF.

V and J are TRBV28 and TRBJ1-2; D gene ambiguous. Germline assignment: CDR1 MDHEN and CDR2 SYDVKM. The CDR3 runs to 14 residues. V was pared by 6 bases and J by 2 bases, with 13 bases between. The CDR3 loop is CASSAPALNYGYTF. As DNA, the CDR3 is TGTGCCAGCAGCGCTCCCGCACTAAACTATGGCTACACCTTC.

This rearrangement joins TRBV20-1 to TRBJ2-5; maybe TRBD2 (5 bases). Germline V CDR1 and CDR2: DFQATT, SNEGSKA (reference sequence). The germline V and J ends were trimmed by 3 bases and 4 bases, with 12 bases remaining between them. The CDR3 is 13 residues long. The CDR3 reads CSASIPSTETQYF. The CDR3 DNA reads as TGCAGTGCTAGTATACCTAGCACAGAGACCCAGTACTTC.

This rearrangement joins TRBV21-1 to TRBJ2-3; TRBD2 is the table's D call and was not checked against the DNA. TRBV21-1 is termed a pseudogene. The CDR3 runs to 17 residues. Here the CDR3 DNA reads TGTGCCAGCAGTAACCTCTCGGGCGGGAGGGTTCCAGATACGCAGTATTTT. It encodes CASSNLSGGRVPDTQYF.

This chain connects TRBV7-2 to TRBJ2-3; D not certain. V was trimmed by 1 base and J by 3 bases, leaving 11 bases between them. Germline V lookup: CDR1 SGHTA, CDR2 FQGNSA. This CDR3 spans 15 amino acids. Here the CDR3 DNA reads TGTGCCAGCAGCTTAGTCCTATCACGGACAGATACGCAGTATTTT. Protein sequence: CASSLVLSRTDTQYF.

This clone has only a few counts. The chain combines TRBV15 with TRBJ2-7; 7 positions match TRBD1. This CDR3 region has 13 residues. V dropped 3 bases and J dropped 2; count of bases not matched to a gene: 1. Germline V gene sequence: CDR1 LNHNV, CDR2 YYDKDF (reference sequence). The CDR3 sequence: CATSRDRTYEQYF. The DNA of the CDR3 is TGTGCCACCAGCAGGGACAGGACCTACGAGCAGTACTTC. Full variable domain (remainder filled in from reference TRBV15 and TRBJ2-7): DAMVIQNPRYQVTQFGKPVTLSCSQTLNHNVMYWYQQKSSQAPKLLFHYYDKDFNNEADTPDNFQSRRPNTSFCFLDIRSPGLGDTAMYLCATSRDRTYEQYFGPGTRLTVT.

This clone was counted once. The chain recombines TRBV5-8 with TRBJ2-2, with D possibly being TRBD1 (6 bases). The CDR3 sequence is 15 residues long. V was cut by 1 base and J by 3 bases, with 10 bases left in between. The germline CDR1 and CDR2 sequences are SGHTS and YDEGEE. CDR3 amino acids: CASSLRTAHTGELFF. CDR3 coding DNA: TGTGCCAGCAGCTTGCGGACAGCCCACACCGGGGAGCTGTTTTTT.

CDR3 in DNA: TGTGCCAGCAGCTCAGATTCAGGGGGGAACTATGGCTACACCTTC. It is translated as CASSSDSGGNYGYTF. The chain employs TRBV5-5 and TRBJ1-2; TRBD1 matches at 7 bases. The CDR3 is made up of 15 amino acids. V gave up 3 bases and J gave up 2 bases; unmatched junction bases: 7. CDR1 and CDR2 from the germline V gene are SGHKS and YYEKEE (reference sequence).